This T cell receptor beta chain was profiled in a study of human T cells and chemical hapten exposure. Study-wide context: The cohort included alopecia areata under or over 50% scalp, totalis and universalis. The study traced per-sample TCR yield variation mainly to small differences in pooled library volumes. General study findings and limits: TCRs at a frequency above 1 in 1000 stayed unchanged with DPC sensitization.

Time point specified: patch test 1, 2 weeks after DPC sensitization. As to treatment: therapeutic diphenylcyclopropenone sensitization with weekly scalp DPC. Individual cDNA molecules received unique molecular identifiers in the library. A single record per CDR3 protein comes from TCRdb applying MiXCR to the RACE reads. The sample yields tens of thousands of distinct CDR3 sequences, 10% seen once. Remarks on this clonotype: Antigen: not known.

Germline CDR1 is SGHDN and CDR2 is FVKESK. The CDR3 is 13 residues long. V lost 4 bases, J lost 0 bases, and 6 bases lay in between. The gene calls are TRBV14 and TRBJ1-1, with D uncertain. This TCR was sampled from a woman between 50 and 59 years old with alopecia areata. Some clones in this sample may be carry-over from other donors' samples. Material: whole blood, obtained in connection with sensitization to the hapten diphenylcyclopropenone (DPC). The CDR3, as DNA: TGTGCCAGCAGCCCTAGAATGAACACTGAAGCTTTCTTT. The encoded protein is CASSPRMNTEAFF.